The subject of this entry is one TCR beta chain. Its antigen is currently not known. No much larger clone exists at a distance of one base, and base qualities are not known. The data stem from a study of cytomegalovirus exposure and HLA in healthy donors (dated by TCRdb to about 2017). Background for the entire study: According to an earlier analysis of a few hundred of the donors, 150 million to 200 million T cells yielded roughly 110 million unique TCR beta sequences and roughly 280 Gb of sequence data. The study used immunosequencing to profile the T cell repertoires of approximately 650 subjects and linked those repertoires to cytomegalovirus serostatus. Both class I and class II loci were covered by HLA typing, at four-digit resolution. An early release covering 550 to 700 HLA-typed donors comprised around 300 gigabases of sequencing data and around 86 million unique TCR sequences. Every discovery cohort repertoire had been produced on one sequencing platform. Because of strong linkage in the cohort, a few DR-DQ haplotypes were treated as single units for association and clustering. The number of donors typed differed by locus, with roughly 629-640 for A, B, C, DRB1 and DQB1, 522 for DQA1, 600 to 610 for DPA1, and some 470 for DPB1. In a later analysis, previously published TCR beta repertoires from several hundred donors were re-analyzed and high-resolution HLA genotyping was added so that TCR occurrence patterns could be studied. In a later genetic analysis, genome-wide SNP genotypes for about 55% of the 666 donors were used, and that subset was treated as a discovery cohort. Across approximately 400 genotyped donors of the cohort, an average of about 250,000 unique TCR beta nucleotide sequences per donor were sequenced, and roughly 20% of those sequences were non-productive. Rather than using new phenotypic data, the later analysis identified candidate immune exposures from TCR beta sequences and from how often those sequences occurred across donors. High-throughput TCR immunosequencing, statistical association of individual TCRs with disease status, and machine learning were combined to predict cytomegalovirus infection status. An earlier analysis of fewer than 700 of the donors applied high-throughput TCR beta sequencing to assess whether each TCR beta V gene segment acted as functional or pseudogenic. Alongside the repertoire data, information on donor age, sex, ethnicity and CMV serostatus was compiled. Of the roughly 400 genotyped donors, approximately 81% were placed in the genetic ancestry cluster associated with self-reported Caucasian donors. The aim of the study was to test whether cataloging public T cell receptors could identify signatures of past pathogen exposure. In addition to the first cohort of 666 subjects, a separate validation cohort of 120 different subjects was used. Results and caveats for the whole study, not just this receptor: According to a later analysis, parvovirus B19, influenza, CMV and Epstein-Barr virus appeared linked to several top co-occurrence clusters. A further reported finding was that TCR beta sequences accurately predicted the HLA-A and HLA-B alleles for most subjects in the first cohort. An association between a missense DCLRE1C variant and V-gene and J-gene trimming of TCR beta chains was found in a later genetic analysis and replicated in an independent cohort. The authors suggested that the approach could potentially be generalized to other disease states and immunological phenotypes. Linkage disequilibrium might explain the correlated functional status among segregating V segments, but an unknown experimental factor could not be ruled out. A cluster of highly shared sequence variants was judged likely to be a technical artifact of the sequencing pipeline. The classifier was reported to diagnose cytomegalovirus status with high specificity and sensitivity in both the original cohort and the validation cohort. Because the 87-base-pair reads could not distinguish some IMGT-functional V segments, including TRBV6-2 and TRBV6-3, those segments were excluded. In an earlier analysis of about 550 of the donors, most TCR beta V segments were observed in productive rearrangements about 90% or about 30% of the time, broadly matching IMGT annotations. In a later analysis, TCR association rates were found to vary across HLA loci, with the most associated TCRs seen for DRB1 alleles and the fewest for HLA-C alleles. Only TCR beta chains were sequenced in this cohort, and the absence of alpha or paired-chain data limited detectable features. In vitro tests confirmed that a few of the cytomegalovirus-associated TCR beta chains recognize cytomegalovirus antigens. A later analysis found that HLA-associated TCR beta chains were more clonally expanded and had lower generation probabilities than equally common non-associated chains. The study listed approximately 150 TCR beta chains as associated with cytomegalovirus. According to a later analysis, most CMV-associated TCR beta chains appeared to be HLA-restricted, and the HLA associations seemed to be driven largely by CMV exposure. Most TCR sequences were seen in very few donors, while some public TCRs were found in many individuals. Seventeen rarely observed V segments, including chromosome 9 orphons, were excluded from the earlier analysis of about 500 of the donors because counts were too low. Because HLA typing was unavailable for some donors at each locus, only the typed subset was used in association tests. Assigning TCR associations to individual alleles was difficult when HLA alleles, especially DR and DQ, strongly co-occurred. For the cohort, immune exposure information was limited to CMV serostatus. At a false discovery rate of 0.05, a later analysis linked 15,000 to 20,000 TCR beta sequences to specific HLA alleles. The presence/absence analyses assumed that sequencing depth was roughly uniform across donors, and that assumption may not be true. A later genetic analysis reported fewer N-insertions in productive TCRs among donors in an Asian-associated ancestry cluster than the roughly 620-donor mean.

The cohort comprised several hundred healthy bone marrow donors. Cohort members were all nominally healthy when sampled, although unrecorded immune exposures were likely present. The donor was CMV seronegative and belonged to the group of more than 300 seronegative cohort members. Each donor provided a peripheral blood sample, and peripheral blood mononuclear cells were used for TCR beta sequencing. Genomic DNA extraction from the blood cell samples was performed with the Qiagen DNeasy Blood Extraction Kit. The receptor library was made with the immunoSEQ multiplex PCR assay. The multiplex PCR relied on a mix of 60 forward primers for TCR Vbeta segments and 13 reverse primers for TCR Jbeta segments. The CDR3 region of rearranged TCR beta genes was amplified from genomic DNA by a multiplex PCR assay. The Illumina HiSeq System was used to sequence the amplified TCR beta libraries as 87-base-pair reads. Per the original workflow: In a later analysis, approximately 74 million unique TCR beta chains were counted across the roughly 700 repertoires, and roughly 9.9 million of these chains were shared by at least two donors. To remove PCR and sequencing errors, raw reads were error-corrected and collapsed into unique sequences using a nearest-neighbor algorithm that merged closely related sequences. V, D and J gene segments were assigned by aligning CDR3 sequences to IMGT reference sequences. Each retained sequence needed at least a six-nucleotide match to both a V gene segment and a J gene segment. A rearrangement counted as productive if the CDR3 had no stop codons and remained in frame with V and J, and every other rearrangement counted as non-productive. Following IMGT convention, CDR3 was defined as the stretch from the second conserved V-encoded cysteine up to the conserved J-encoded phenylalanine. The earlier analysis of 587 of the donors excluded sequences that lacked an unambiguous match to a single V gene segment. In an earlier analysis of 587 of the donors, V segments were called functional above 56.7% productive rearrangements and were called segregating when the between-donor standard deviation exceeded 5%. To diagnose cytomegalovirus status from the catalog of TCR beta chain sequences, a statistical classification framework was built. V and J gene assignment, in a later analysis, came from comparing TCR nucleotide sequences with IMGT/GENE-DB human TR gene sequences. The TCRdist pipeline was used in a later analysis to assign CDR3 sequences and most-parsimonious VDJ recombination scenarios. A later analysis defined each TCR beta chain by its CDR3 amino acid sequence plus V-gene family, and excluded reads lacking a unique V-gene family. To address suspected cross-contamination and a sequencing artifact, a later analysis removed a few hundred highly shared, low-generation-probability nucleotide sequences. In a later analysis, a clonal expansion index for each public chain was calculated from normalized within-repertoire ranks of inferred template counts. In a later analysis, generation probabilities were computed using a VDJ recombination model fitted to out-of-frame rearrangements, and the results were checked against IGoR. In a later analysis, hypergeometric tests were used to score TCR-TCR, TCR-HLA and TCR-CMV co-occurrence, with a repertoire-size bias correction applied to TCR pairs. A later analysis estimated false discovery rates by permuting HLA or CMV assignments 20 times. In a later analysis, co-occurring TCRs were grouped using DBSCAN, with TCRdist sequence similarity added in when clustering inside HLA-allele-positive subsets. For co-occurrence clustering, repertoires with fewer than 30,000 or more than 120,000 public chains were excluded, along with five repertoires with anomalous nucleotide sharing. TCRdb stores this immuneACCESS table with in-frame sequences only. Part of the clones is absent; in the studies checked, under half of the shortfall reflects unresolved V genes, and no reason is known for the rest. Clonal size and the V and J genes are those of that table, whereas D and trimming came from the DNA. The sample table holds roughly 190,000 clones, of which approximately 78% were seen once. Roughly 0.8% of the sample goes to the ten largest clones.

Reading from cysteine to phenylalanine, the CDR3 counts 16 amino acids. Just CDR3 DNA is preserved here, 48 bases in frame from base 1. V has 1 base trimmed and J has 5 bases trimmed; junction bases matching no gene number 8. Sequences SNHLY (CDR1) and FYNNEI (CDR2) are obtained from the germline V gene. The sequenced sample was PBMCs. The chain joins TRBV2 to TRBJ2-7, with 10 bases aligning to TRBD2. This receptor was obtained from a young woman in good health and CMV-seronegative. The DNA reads TGTGCCAGCAGTGAAGGTAGGGCTAGCGGGAGCCACGAGCAGTACTTC. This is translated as CASSEGRASGSHEQYF.